Listed below are T cell receptor beta chains from one sample, sequenced in a study of shared clonotypes between healthy human individuals. The assay was immunoSEQ multiplex PCR, and TCRdb's table has in-frame clones only and misses some. The data contain around 2,100,000 clones, about 95% of them singletons. The sequenced sample was naive CD8+ T cells sorted from blood. The receptor set was obtained from a young man in good health. CDR3s include the opening cysteine and the closing phenylalanine or tryptophan. The D gene is left open where the match is weak. Clone sizes are given selectively: once, few, many, or a class where the clone is expanded.

j_call cdr3_length v_call d_call clone_size cdr3_aa cdr3_nt
TRBJ2-2 15 TRBV13 NA NA CASSFAGSNTGELFF TGTGCCAGCAGCTTTGCGGGGTCGAACACCGGGGAGCTGTTTTTT
TRBJ2-7 15 TRBV7-8 TRBD2 NA CASSSAGERTYEQYF TGTGCCAGCAGCTCAGCGGGAGAAAGAACCTACGAGCAGTACTTC
TRBJ1-1 12 TRBV7-9 NA NA CASRAGYTEAFF TGTGCTTCGAGGGCCGGGTACACTGAAGCTTTCTTT
TRBJ2-7 13 TRBV5-4 TRBD1 NA CASSSYRGFEQYF TGTGCCAGCAGCTCCTACAGGGGCTTCGAGCAGTACTTC
TRBJ2-7 15 TRBV11-2 TRBD1 NA CASSYGTDFSYEQYF TGTGCCAGCAGCTACGGGACAGATTTCTCCTACGAGCAGTACTTC
TRBJ2-7 15 TRBV7-9 TRBD1 NA CASSADRERGYEQYF TGTGCCAGCAGCGCCGACAGGGAAAGGGGCTACGAGCAGTACTTC
TRBJ2-7 14 TRBV2 NA NA CASSEDSASYEQYF TGTGCCAGCAGTGAGGACAGTGCGTCCTACGAGCAGTACTTC
TRBJ2-3 13 TRBV6-6 NA NA CASSPPYGDTQYF TGTGCCAGCAGTCCCCCGTATGGAGATACGCAGTATTTT
TRBJ1-1 20 TRBV18 TRBD1 NA CASSSNRGTFVTEQNTEAFF TGTGCCAGCTCATCTAACAGGGGGACGTTTGTTACGGAGCAGAACACTGAAGCTTTCTTT
TRBJ2-1 15 TRBV2 NA NA CASSESQGYNNEQFF TGTGCCAGCAGTGAAAGCCAGGGGTATAACAATGAGCAGTTCTTC
TRBJ2-7 12 TRBV29-1 TRBD1 NA CSVETDRVEQYF TGCAGCGTTGAAACCGACAGGGTCGAGCAGTACTTC
TRBJ2-2 13 TRBV7-9 NA few CASSLADTGELFF TGTGCCAGCAGCTTAGCAGACACCGGGGAGCTGTTTTTT
TRBJ1-3 17 TRBV18 TRBD1 once CASSLGQPIFSGNTIYF TGTGCCAGCTCATTGGGACAGCCCATTTTCTCTGGAAACACCATATATTTT
TRBJ2-2 17 TRBV7-9 NA NA CASSKNPRGGGTGELFF TGTGCCAGCAGCAAAAACCCCCGAGGGGGGGGCACCGGGGAGCTGTTTTTT
TRBJ1-1 15 TRBV6-5 NA NA CASSPPAIGNTEAFF TGTGCCAGCAGTCCGCCTGCTATTGGGAACACTGAAGCTTTCTTT
TRBJ1-4 16 TRBV28 NA NA CASSLDRLGENEKLFF TGTGCCAGCAGTCTCGACAGGCTGGGGGAGAATGAAAAACTGTTTTTT
TRBJ2-7 12 TRBV7-9 TRBD1 NA CASGQASYEQYF TGTGCCAGCGGACAGGCGTCCTACGAGCAGTACTTC
TRBJ1-5 14 TRBV28 TRBD1 NA CASSLGQGNQPQHF TGTGCCAGCAGTCTAGGACAGGGGAATCAGCCCCAGCATTTT
TRBJ2-2 13 TRBV9 NA NA CASSVEGRGELFF TGTGCCAGCAGCGTAGAAGGGAGAGGGGAGCTGTTTTTT
TRBJ1-5 17 TRBV5-8 NA NA CASSAGQYTFSNQPQHF TGTGCCAGCAGCGCTGGACAGTATACTTTTAGCAATCAGCCCCAGCATTTT
TRBJ1-3 13 TRBV29-1 NA NA CSAWGLQGNTIYF TGCAGCGCGTGGGGACTCCAGGGAAACACCATATATTTT
TRBJ1-3 16 TRBV11-2 NA NA CASSFIRHGTGNTIYF TGTGCCAGCAGCTTTATTCGCCATGGCACGGGAAACACCATATATTTT
TRBJ1-5 14 TRBV1 NA NA CTSSQGTGNQPQHF TGCACCAGCAGCCAAGGTACAGGCAATCAGCCCCAGCATTTT
TRBJ2-7 14 TRBV18 NA NA CASSPLDRAYEQYF TGTGCCAGCTCACCGCTCGATCGGGCCTACGAGCAGTACTTC
TRBJ2-5 16 TRBV6-5 TRBD1 NA CASSYSWTGGRETQYF TGTGCCAGCAGTTACTCGTGGACAGGGGGCCGAGAGACCCAGTACTTC
TRBJ2-3 14 TRBV7-9 NA NA CASIEDFYTDTQYF TGTGCCAGCATCGAAGATTTTTACACAGATACGCAGTATTTT
TRBJ1-6 18 TRBV7-9 TRBD1 NA CASSLAAPGQGFHSPLHF TGTGCCAGCAGCTTAGCGGCTCCGGGACAGGGCTTTCATTCACCCCTCCACTTT
TRBJ2-2 12 TRBV6-1 NA NA CASRDSTGELFF TGTGCCAGCAGGGACAGCACCGGGGAGCTGTTTTTT
TRBJ2-7 15 TRBV5-1 NA NA CASSLVPDSSYEQYF TGCGCCAGCAGCTTGGTTCCGGACAGCTCCTACGAGCAGTACTTC
TRBJ1-6 17 TRBV4-1 NA NA CASSPQDSYSYNSPLHF TGCGCCAGCAGCCCTCAGGACAGTTACTCCTATAATTCACCCCTCCACTTT
TRBJ2-3 16 TRBV5-6 NA NA CASSSPTGISTDTQYF TGTGCCAGCAGCTCGCCTACAGGGATCAGCACAGATACGCAGTATTTT
TRBJ2-3 15 TRBV9 NA NA CASSVGLAHTDTQYF TGTGCCAGCAGCGTAGGGCTAGCGCACACAGATACGCAGTATTTT
TRBJ2-3 18 TRBV7-7 TRBD2 NA CASSQGLAGGPGTDTQYF TGTGCTAGCAGCCAGGGACTAGCGGGGGGCCCTGGCACAGATACGCAGTATTTT
TRBJ2-5 15 TRBV25-1 NA NA CASSEGAEGQETQYF TGTGCCAGCAGTGAGGGGGCGGAGGGGCAAGAGACCCAGTACTTC
TRBJ1-3 16 TRBV6-1 TRBD1 NA CASSEVRGHSGNTIYF TGTGCCAGCAGTGAAGTAAGGGGGCACTCTGGAAACACCATATATTTT
TRBJ2-2 15 TRBV27 NA NA CASQEVGGDTGELFF TGTGCCAGCCAGGAGGTGGGGGGAGACACCGGGGAGCTGTTTTTT
TRBJ1-2 12 TRBV27 NA few CASSTSGVGYTF TGTGCCAGCAGCACTTCAGGGGTCGGCTACACCTTC
TRBJ1-2 15 TRBV27 NA NA CASSLRGGRDDGYTF TGTGCCAGCAGTCTGAGGGGGGGGAGGGATGATGGCTACACCTTC
TRBJ2-7 15 TRBV6-6 NA NA CASGGLSVNSYEQYF TGTGCCAGCGGGGGACTGTCGGTCAACTCCTACGAGCAGTACTTC
TRBJ1-2 16 TRBV13 NA NA CASTPRTEFFNYGYTF TGTGCCAGCACCCCAAGGACAGAATTTTTTAACTATGGCTACACCTTC
TRBJ2-1 14 TRBV5-1 TRBD1 NA CASSFWDRVNEQFF TGCGCCAGCAGTTTTTGGGACAGAGTCAATGAGCAGTTCTTC
TRBJ1-4 16 TRBV7-2 NA NA CASSSPFEGEGEKLFF TGTGCCAGCAGCTCTCCCTTTGAAGGGGAGGGTGAAAAACTGTTTTTT
TRBJ2-7 15 TRBV19 TRBD2 NA CASSPTASGYYEQYF TGTGCCAGTAGTCCCACCGCTAGCGGATACTACGAGCAGTACTTC
TRBJ2-5 16 TRBV5-5 TRBD1 NA CASSLEGQGNLGDQYF TGTGCCAGCAGCTTGGAGGGACAGGGGAATTTGGGTGACCAGTACTTC
TRBJ2-2 14 TRBV9 NA NA CASSAGDGPGELFF TGTGCCAGCAGCGCCGGAGACGGTCCCGGGGAGCTGTTTTTT
TRBJ1-6 12 TRBV7-9 NA NA CASSPGDSPLHF TGTGCCAGCAGCCCCGGGGATTCACCCCTCCACTTT
TRBJ2-7 16 TRBV5-6 NA NA CASSPGGHSRSYEQYF TGTGCCAGCAGCCCCGGGGGGCACTCCCGCTCCTACGAGCAGTACTTC
TRBJ2-7 15 TRBV6-4 TRBD1 NA CASSAGSGGTYEQYF TGTGCCAGCAGTGCAGGGTCAGGGGGAACCTACGAGCAGTACTTC
TRBJ2-7 16 TRBV7-9 NA NA CASSSPRAGLSYEQYF TGTGCCAGCAGCTCCCCGCGAGCAGGCCTCTCCTACGAGCAGTACTTC
TRBJ2-5 16 TRBV10-2 TRBD2 once CASSESGTSGRETQYF TGCGCCAGCAGTGAGTCGGGGACTAGCGGGAGGGAGACCCAGTACTTC
TRBJ2-1 14 TRBV29-1 TRBD2 NA CSVGLAGVYNEQFF TGCAGCGTTGGACTAGCGGGAGTTTACAATGAGCAGTTCTTC